This TCR beta chain came from a study of T cell changes during pregnancy in multiple sclerosis. Sequencing used immunoSEQ multiplex PCR; TCRdb keeps in-frame clones, though not all of them. The sample lists 74,000 or so clones, 90% to 95% occurring once. Sample: CD4+ T cells from peripheral blood mononuclear cells, taken before pregnancy. This receptor was identified in a female donor with multiple sclerosis, enrolled in a pregnancy study.

The CDR3 DNA sequence: TGCAGCGTCTCTCCTGACAGGGACTACGAGCAGTACTTC. It specifies CSVSPDRDYEQYF. The chain employs TRBV29-1 and TRBJ2-7; 7 bases line up with TRBD1. The junction had 8 bases not matched to a gene; V was cut back by 6 bases and J by 3 bases. CDR3 length: 13 amino acids. Germline-derived CDR1 and CDR2 are SQVTM and ANQGSEA.